The 30 T cell receptor beta chains presented below share a single source sample, sequenced in a study of blood T cells in healthy people across ages. Combining a sample-barcoded 5' primer with a J-beta primer mix, a second PCR ran for about 7 to 11 cycles. One entry per CDR3 protein results from TCRdb running MiXCR on the 5' RACE reads. The profile shows around 790,000 distinct CDR3 sequences, 40% to 50% of them singletons. Sequencing input: blood. The source of these receptors is a man aged 60-69 years in good health.

The rearrangement joins TRBV2 to TRBJ2-3; 16 bases match TRBD2. V gave up 3 bases and J gave up 2 bases; unmatched junction bases: 2. There are 17 residues in the CDR3. In germline, CDR1 is SNHLY, CDR2 FYNNEI. The CDR3 sequence is CASSEGTSGGVTDTQYF. The DNA of the CDR3 is TGTGCCAGCAGTGAGGGGACTAGCGGGGGGGTCACAGATACGCAGTATTTT.

At least ten counts were recorded for this clonotype. The chain couples TRBV7-2 to TRBJ2-4, with D unresolved. Deletions cut 1 base from V and 9 bases from J, with 13 bases between. This CDR3 has 14 amino acids. Germline assignment: CDR1 SGHTA and CDR2 FQGNSA. The CDR3 loop is CASSLEPAKGIQYF. CDR3 nucleotides: TGTGCCAGCAGCTTAGAGCCAGCCAAGGGCATTCAGTACTTC.

V is TRBV5-8 and J is TRBJ1-5, with D maybe TRBD1 (5 bases). The germline gives CDR1 SGHTS, CDR2 YDEGEE. Deletions cut 4 bases from V and 2 bases from J, with 16 bases between. The length of the CDR3 is 16 residues. The CDR3 here is CASSQERGGGNQPQHF. The CDR3 bases are TGTGCCAGCAGCCAGGAGAGGGGTGGAGGCAATCAGCCCCAGCATTTT. Full variable domain (missing parts from reference TRBV5-8 and TRBJ1-5): EAGVTQSPTHLIKTRGQQATLRCSPISGHTSVYWYQQALGLGLQFLLWYDEGEERNRGNFPPRFSGRQFPNYSSELNVNALELEDSALYLCASSQERGGGNQPQHFGDGTRLSIL.

The chain joins TRBV6-2 or TRBV6-3 to TRBJ2-5, with 7 bases fitting TRBD1. V gave up 8 bases and J gave up 4 bases; unmatched junction bases: 13. The CDR3 runs 15 residues. Germline CDR1 and CDR2: MNHEY and SVGEGT. Here the CDR3 DNA reads TGTGCCAGCCTTGGACAGGATGACACTCCAGAGACCCAGTACTTC. Encoded protein: CASLGQDDTPETQYF.

This clonotype has just a few counts. The chain links TRBV6-6 to TRBJ2-3; the D gene could be TRBD1 or TRBD2 (5 bases each). CDR3 length equals 15 residues. CDR1 MNHNY and CDR2 SVGAGI come from the germline V gene (reference sequence). V was clipped by 4 bases and J by 9 bases, with 20 bases between them. In nucleotides, the CDR3 is TGTGCCAGCAGTTCTGAGGGGTATGCCGGAGAAACGCAGTATTTT. Amino acid sequence: CASSSEGYAGETQYF.

The chain has TRBV5-1 and TRBJ2-5; TRBD1 might be the D (5 bases). The CDR3 runs to 16 residues. V was shortened by 2 bases and J by 2 bases, with 16 bases between the two germline ends. Germline CDR1 is SGHRS and CDR2 is YFSETQ. The CDR3 loop is CASSFNGANTQETQYF. DNA of the CDR3: TGCGCCAGCAGCTTTAATGGGGCGAATACACAAGAGACCCAGTACTTC.

In its sample, this clonotype was seen a few times. This chain joins TRBV20-1 and TRBJ2-3; unclear D gene. Germline V gene lookup returns CDR1 DFQATT and CDR2 SNEGSKA (reference sequence). The CDR3 totals 17 residues. V lost 3 bases and J 6 bases, leaving 25 bases between the germline ends. CDR3 sequence reads: CSASHYLRLLVADTQYF. The DNA for the CDR3 is TGCAGTGCTAGTCATTACCTCAGACTTCTAGTCGCGGATACGCAGTATTTT.

With regard to this clonotype: This sequence may be a read error, since a much larger clone differs from it by one base. This chain uses TRBV29-1 with TRBJ2-3, with D perhaps given as TRBD1 or TRBD2 (7 bases each). Germline V gene lookup returns CDR1 SQVTM and CDR2 ANQGSEA. The CDR3 covers 14 residues. With 4 bases removed from V and 2 bases from J, the gap between germline ends came to 13 bases. The CDR3 sequence: CSVAGGDLTDTQYF. The DNA for the CDR3 is TGCAGCGTTGCAGGGGGGGATCTCACAGATACGCAGTATTTT.

The chain is built from TRBV5-1 and TRBJ1-5, with D perhaps TRBD1 (5 bases). CDR1 and CDR2 from the germline V gene are SGHRS and YFSETQ. The CDR3 length is 15 residues. V lost 0 bases and J lost 3, with 10 bases in between. The CDR3 here is CASSLGGRDNQPQHF. The CDR3 bases are TGCGCCAGCAGCTTGGGGGGACGGGACAATCAGCCCCAGCATTTT.

V is TRBV5-5 and J is TRBJ2-7; D is uncertain. Germline lookup yields CDR1 SGHKS and CDR2 YYEKEE (reference sequence). V was shortened by 2 bases and J by 1 base, with 13 bases between the two germline ends. CDR3 length equals 15 residues. The CDR3 region is CASSFDPLISYEQYF. The CDR3 coding sequence is TGTGCCAGCAGCTTCGACCCTCTAATTTCCTACGAGCAGTACTTC.

This clonotype was seen only a few times. This chain links TRBV15 with TRBJ2-3; D remains ambiguous. Trimming removed 1 base at V and 0 bases at J, with 8 bases between. In germline, CDR1 is LNHNV, CDR2 YYDKDF (reference sequence). The length of the CDR3 is 15 residues. The DNA of the CDR3 is TGTGCCACCAGCAGAGTTCCCGGGAGCACAGATACGCAGTATTTT. Its translation: CATSRVPGSTDTQYF.

The chain is built from TRBV27 and TRBJ2-5, with TRBD1 as a possible D gene (6 bases). The CDR3 extends over 16 amino acids. Germline assignment: CDR1 MNHEY and CDR2 SMNVEV (reference sequence). V was trimmed by 1 base and J by 2 bases, leaving 14 bases between them. CDR3 amino acids: CASSLFPGHPQETQYF. In DNA, the CDR3 is TGTGCCAGCAGTTTATTTCCGGGACACCCTCAAGAGACCCAGTACTTC.

The V gene is TRBV28, the J gene TRBJ2-1, with 8 bases that match TRBD2. The V segment lost 4 bases and the J segment 0 bases; nucleotides outside the gene matches: 11. CDR3 size: 18 residues. Germline CDR1 and CDR2: MDHEN and SYDVKM. CDR3 in DNA: TGTGCCAGCAGTTCATCTCCGGGACTAGGGAGCTCCTACAATGAGCAGTTCTTC. As protein: CASSSSPGLGSSYNEQFF.

This CDR3 is CASSYSITRSSNQPQHF. The DNA of the CDR3 is TGTGCCAGCAGTTACTCAATTACAAGAAGTAGCAATCAGCCCCAGCATTTT. The rearrangement uses TRBV6-2 or TRBV6-3 and TRBJ1-5; the D is unclear. Between the trimmed V and J ends, which lost 0 bases and 0 bases, there was a span of 12 bases. The CDR3 extends over 17 amino acids. Looked up from germline, CDR1 is MNHEY and CDR2 is SVGEGT.

The chain joins TRBV20-1 to TRBJ2-7, with a tentative D call TRBD1 (5 bases). This CDR3 contains 15 residues. Germline-derived CDR1 and CDR2 are DFQATT and SNEGSKA (reference sequence). Trimming removed 3 bases from V and 2 bases from J, with 17 bases in between. CDR3 region: CSARPTLWGTYEQYF. The CDR3 region has the DNA TGCAGTGCTAGGCCGACGCTATGGGGCACCTACGAGCAGTACTTC.

This chain uses TRBV5-6 with TRBJ2-3, with TRBD2 matching 8 bases. With 4 bases clipped from V and 3 bases from J, the junction kept 4 bases outside the gene matches. Looked up from germline, CDR1 is SGHDT and CDR2 is YYEEEE. There are 14 residues in the CDR3. CDR3 residues: CASSLIAGTDTQYF. The CDR3 DNA reads as TGTGCCAGCAGCCTTATAGCGGGGACAGATACGCAGTATTTT.

The CDR3 DNA sequence: TGCGCCAGCAGGAAGACAGGGCAAACCTACGAGCAGTACTTC. Amino acids: CASRKTGQTYEQYF. The J gene is TRBJ2-7, the V gene TRBV5-1, with TRBD1 identical over 7 bases. From germline, CDR1 is SGHRS and CDR2 YFSETQ. The V and J ends lost 5 bases and 2 bases, in that order; junction bases with no gene match: 7. The CDR3 has 14 amino acids.

Note on this clonotype: One end of the junction is discordant with germline, which a read error may explain. The chain combines TRBV6-6 with TRBJ1-1, with D unresolved. Germline loops: CDR1 MNHNY, CDR2 SVGAGI (reference sequence). The CDR3 is 13 residues long. The CDR3 sequence is CASSDSVGTEAFF. DNA of the CDR3: TGTGCCAGCAGTGACTCGGTTGGCACTGAAGCTTTCTTT.

The chain couples TRBV15 to TRBJ1-5; 10 bases match TRBD1. Germline CDR1 reads LNHNV; CDR2 reads YYDKDF (reference sequence). V was clipped by 0 bases and J by 0 bases; unmatched bases: 5. This CDR3 is built from 18 residues. The CDR3 loop reads CATSRDWTGGNSNQPQHF. The CDR3 DNA follows: TGTGCCACCAGCAGAGACTGGACAGGGGGGAATAGCAATCAGCCCCAGCATTTT.

This sequence joins TRBV6-2 or TRBV6-3 and TRBJ1-4; D is possibly TRBD1 (5 bases). The V gene lost 6 bases and the J gene lost 3 bases, with 14 bases spanning the gap. The CDR3 runs 15 residues. Germline CDR1 is MNHEY and CDR2 is SVGEGT. The CDR3 coding sequence is TGTGCCAGCAGAACCAGGACGGGACCTAATGAAAAACTGTTTTTT. Its translation: CASRTRTGPNEKLFF.

The chain recombines TRBV12-3 or TRBV12-4 with TRBJ2-5, with 16 bases lining up with TRBD2. CDR3 size: 17 residues. V shed 6 bases, J shed 5 bases, and the junction held 9 bases outside the gene matches. CDR3 protein: CASSLGTSGGAKETQYF. CDR3 DNA: TGTGCCAGCAGCCTCGGGACTAGCGGGGGGGCTAAGGAGACCCAGTACTTC.

The chain has TRBV14 and TRBJ2-1; a possible D gene is TRBD1 (6 bases). V was pared by 3 bases and J by 8 bases, with 20 bases between. The germline V gene has CDR1 SGHDN and CDR2 FVKESK. The CDR3 runs to 16 residues. The chain's CDR3 is CASSQITGWRDDEQFF. The CDR3 nucleotides read TGTGCCAGCAGCCAGATAACAGGGTGGCGAGACGATGAGCAGTTCTTC.

With regard to this clonotype: The junction departs from the called germline gene at one end, perhaps through a read error. The chain uses TRBV9 and TRBJ2-1, with D possibly matching TRBD2 (7 bases). There are 17 residues in the CDR3. The germline V gene encodes CDR1 SGDLS and CDR2 YYNGEE. The CDR3 region has the DNA TGTGCCAGCAGCGTAGTCCCCGGGGGGCAAAAGACCAATGAGCAGTTATTC. Protein: CASSVVPGGQKTNEQLF.

A single count supports this clonotype. The chain carries TRBV11-2 and TRBJ2-5; 9 nucleotides align to TRBD2. V lost 1 base to trimming and J lost 9 bases; unmatched junction nucleotides: 15. The germline V gene encodes CDR1 SGHAT and CDR2 FQNNGV. The CDR3 has 17 amino acids. The CDR3 protein is CASSLGGLAYGQRAQYF. CDR3 coding DNA: TGTGCCAGCAGCTTAGGGGGACTAGCCTATGGTCAACGGGCCCAGTACTTC.

The V and J genes are TRBV4-3 and TRBJ2-1, with D perhaps matching TRBD1 or TRBD2 (5 bases each). Germline V gene data show CDR1 as LGHNA and CDR2 as YSLEER. This CDR3 contains 16 residues. The germline V and J ends were trimmed by 4 bases and 0 bases, with 13 bases remaining between them. CDR3 nucleotide sequence: TGCGCCAGCAGCCCCGGGGCCATTAGCTCCTACAATGAGCAGTTCTTC. This translates into CASSPGAISSYNEQFF.

V gene TRBV30 combines with J gene TRBJ2-5, with 10 bases matching TRBD2. The V gene end was trimmed by 2 bases and the J gene end by 2 bases; junction bases not matched to a gene: 5. This CDR3 comprises 15 residues. Germline V gene lookup returns CDR1 GTSNPN and CDR2 SVGIG (reference sequence). CDR3 in DNA: TGTGCCTGGAGTATTAGCGGGGGGCCTCAAGAGACCCAGTACTTC. Protein sequence: CAWSISGGPQETQYF.

CDR3 loop: CASSLARLSDSGANVLTF. CDR3 in DNA: TGCGCCAGCAGCTTGGCCCGGCTGTCGGACTCTGGGGCCAACGTCCTGACTTTC. The chain is built from TRBV5-1 and TRBJ2-6; D is ambiguous. V lost 0 bases, J lost 0 bases, and 13 bases lay in between. This CDR3 region has 18 residues. CDR1 and CDR2 from the germline V gene are SGHRS and YFSETQ.

For this clonotype: At one of its ends the junction is not consistent with the germline gene, which may arise from a read error. The chain combines TRBV3-1 with TRBJ1-6; tentatively, D is TRBD1 (5 bases). This CDR3 has 15 residues. Germline-derived CDR1 and CDR2 are LGHDT and YNNKEL (reference sequence). DNA for the CDR3: TGTGCCAGCGGCCATAGCGAGGGCACAGGTTCACCCCTCCACTTT. This sequence encodes CASGHSEGTGSPLHF.

This sequence joins TRBV9 and TRBJ2-7, with TRBD1 matching over 9 bases. The J segment lost 5 bases and the V segment lost 3 bases, leaving 9 bases of the junction unmatched. This CDR3 comprises 15 residues. CDR1 is SGDLS and CDR2 is YYNGEE in the germline V gene. The DNA for the CDR3 is TGTGCCAGCAGCGGAGGGGACAGGGATCCCCACGAGCAGTACTTC. This codes for CASSGGDRDPHEQYF.

This chain links TRBV15 with TRBJ1-1; 7 nucleotides match TRBD1. Germline CDR1 and CDR2: LNHNV and YYDKDF (reference sequence). The trim removed 3 bases at V and 3 bases at J, leaving 4 bases unmatched. This CDR3 has 14 amino acids. The CDR3: CATSSPDRDTEAFF. The CDR3 DNA follows: TGTGCCACCAGCAGCCCCGACAGGGACACTGAAGCTTTCTTT.